Sequencing of this T cell receptor beta chain was carried out in a study of blood T cell repertoires in COVID-19. Overall study context: The United States, Italy and Spain supplied acute and convalescent COVID-19 samples. Nucleic acid was either cDNA or gDNA, and it came from T cells, B-cell-depleted T cells, or PBMCs.

The germline CDR1 and CDR2 sequences are MDHEN and SYDVKM. With 5 bases clipped from V and 0 bases from J, the junction kept 7 bases outside the gene matches. This CDR3 is built from 16 residues. Method: immunoSEQ multiplex PCR; TCRdb's copy keeps in-frame clones and lacks some. This sample carries 250,000 or so clones, roughly 80% of them seen once, and the ten largest clones take nearly 9%. This chain links TRBV28 with TRBJ1-5, with 7 nucleotides matching TRBD1. The sample comprised peripheral blood. The TCR comes from a man aged 80 or over with acute or convalescent COVID-19. CDR3 nucleotides: TGTGCCAGCAGTCAACAGGGGCTCCTTAGCAATCAGCCCCAGCATTTT. Its protein is CASSQQGLLSNQPQHF.